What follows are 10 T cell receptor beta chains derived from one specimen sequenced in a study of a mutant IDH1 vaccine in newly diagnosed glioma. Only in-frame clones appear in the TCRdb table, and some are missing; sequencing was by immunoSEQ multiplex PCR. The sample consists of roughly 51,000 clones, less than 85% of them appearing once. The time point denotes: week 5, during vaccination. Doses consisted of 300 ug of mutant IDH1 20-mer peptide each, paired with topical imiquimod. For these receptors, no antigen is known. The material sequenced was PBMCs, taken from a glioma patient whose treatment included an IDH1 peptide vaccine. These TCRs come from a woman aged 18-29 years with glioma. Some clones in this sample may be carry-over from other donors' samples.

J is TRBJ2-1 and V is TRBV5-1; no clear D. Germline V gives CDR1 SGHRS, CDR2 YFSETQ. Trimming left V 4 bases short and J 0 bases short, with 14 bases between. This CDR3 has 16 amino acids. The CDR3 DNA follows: TGCGCCAGCAGCCCGCGACATTCGAGCTCCTACAATGAGCAGTTCTTC. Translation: CASSPRHSSSYNEQFF.

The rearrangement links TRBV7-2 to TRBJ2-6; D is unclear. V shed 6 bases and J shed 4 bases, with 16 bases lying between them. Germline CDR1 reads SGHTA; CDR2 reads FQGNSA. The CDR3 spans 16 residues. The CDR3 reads CASRSNRVGGANVLTF. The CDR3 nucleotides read TGTGCCAGCAGGTCAAATCGGGTAGGAGGGGCCAACGTCCTGACTTTC.

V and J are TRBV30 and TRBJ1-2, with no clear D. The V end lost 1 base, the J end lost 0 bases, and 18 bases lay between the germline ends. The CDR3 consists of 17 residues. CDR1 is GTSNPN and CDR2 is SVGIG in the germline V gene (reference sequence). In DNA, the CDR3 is TGTGCCTGGAGTGCTACCTTTGGAGGGAGAGCTAACTATGGCTACACCTTC. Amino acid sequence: CAWSATFGGRANYGYTF.

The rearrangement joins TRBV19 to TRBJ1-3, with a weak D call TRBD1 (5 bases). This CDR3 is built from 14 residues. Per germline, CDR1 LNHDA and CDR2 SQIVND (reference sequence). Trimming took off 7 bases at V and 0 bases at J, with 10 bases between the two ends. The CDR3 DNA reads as TGTGCCAGTACTCGACAGACCTCTGGAAACACCATATATTTT. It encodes CASTRQTSGNTIYF.

The CDR3 DNA reads TGTGCCAGCAGACGGGGACAGGGGGAGACTATGGGAGGCTACACCTTC. This translates into CASRRGQGETMGGYTF. This sequence joins TRBV2 and TRBJ1-2; 11 bases are a match to TRBD1. CDR1 is SNHLY, CDR2 FYNNEI, per germline. V shed 6 bases and J 8 bases; nucleotides not matched to a gene: 14. The CDR3 length is 16 residues.

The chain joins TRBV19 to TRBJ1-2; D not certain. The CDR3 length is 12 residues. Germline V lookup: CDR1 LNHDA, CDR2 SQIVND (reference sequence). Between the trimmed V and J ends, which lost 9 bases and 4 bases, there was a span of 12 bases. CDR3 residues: CASAAGSYGYTF. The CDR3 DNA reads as TGTGCCAGCGCCGCAGGATCCTATGGCTACACCTTC.

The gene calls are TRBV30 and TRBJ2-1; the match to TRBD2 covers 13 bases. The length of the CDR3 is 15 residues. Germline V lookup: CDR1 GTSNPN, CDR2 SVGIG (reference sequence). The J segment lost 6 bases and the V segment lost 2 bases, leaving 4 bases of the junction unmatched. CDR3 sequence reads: CAWSPTSGRANEQFF. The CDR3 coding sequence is TGTGCCTGGAGTCCAACTAGCGGGAGGGCCAATGAGCAGTTCTTC.

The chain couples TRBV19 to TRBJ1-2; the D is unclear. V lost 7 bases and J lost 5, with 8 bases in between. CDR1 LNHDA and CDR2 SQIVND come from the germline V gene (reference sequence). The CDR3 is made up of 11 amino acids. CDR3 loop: CASNTGYGYTF. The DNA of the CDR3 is TGTGCCAGTAATACGGGTTATGGCTACACCTTC.

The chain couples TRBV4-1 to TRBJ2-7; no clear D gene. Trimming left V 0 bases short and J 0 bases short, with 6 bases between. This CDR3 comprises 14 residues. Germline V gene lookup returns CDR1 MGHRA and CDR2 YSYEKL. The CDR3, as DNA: TGCGCCAGCAGCCAAGAAAGGACCTCCTACGAGCAGTACTTC. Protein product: CASSQERTSYEQYF.

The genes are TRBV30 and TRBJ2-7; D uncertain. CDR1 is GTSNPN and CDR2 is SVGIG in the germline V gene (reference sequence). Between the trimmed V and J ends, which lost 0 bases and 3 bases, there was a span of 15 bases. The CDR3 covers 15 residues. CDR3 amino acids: CAWSVRLDNNYEQYF. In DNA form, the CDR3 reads TGTGCCTGGAGTGTACGCCTTGACAATAACTACGAGCAGTACTTC.